The entry that follows covers one TCR beta chain sequence. Its antigen is not identified. Antigen-specific CD4+ T cell clonotypes were called by their expansion after viral peptide-pool culture in ViraFEST. Following 10 days of culture, CD4+ T cells were isolated. Each participant received a vaccine that was either BNT162b2 or mRNA-1273, given as two doses. Assay: immunoSEQ multiplex PCR; the TCRdb copy retains only in-frame clones and omits some. The sample gives tens of thousands of clones, 70% to 85% of which show up once; around 2% is in the top ten. This sample is drawn from a study of vaccination effects on CD4 cells after COVID-19. The CDR3 loop spans 17 amino acids. CDR1 and CDR2 from the germline V gene are SGHAT and FQNNGV. The J segment lost 0 bases and the V segment lost 5 bases, leaving 7 bases of the junction unmatched.

This chain links TRBV11-2 with TRBJ2-6, with 7 bases matching TRBD1. This specimen consisted of CD4+ T cells from PBMCs cultured with HCoV-NL63 spike peptides, obtained after COVID-19 vaccination. This TCR derives from a human donor who received a COVID-19 vaccine. Some clones in this sample may be carry-over from other donors' samples. This chain's CDR3 is CASSPRDRGSGANVLTF. The CDR3 DNA follows: TGTGCCAGCAGCCCCCGGGACAGAGGCTCTGGGGCCAACGTCCTGACTTTC.